Below are 22 T cell receptor beta chains sequenced from a single sample in a study of cytomegalovirus exposure and HLA in healthy donors. Primers included in the PCR were 60 Vbeta and 13 Jbeta primers. Clones were sequenced by immunoSEQ multiplex PCR, and TCRdb holds only the in-frame ones, with some missing. The sample holds some 120,000 clones, over 65% seen once. Sequences were obtained from PBMCs. The receptors stem from a man aged 30 to 39 in good health and CMV-seronegative.

CDR3 protein: CSVESRTVEQFF. CDR3 coding DNA: TGCAGCGTTGAATCCCGGACAGTTGAGCAGTTCTTC. The chain joins TRBV29-1 to TRBJ2-1; D is perhaps TRBD1 (6 bases). The CDR3 runs 12 residues. Germline V gene lookup returns CDR1 SQVTM and CDR2 ANQGSEA. Trimming removed 2 bases from V and 9 bases from J, with 11 bases in between.

The chain carries TRBV19 and TRBJ1-4; 8 nucleotides agree with TRBD1. CDR1 LNHDA and CDR2 SQIVND come from the germline V gene (reference sequence). J was trimmed by 7 bases and V by 3 bases; bases with no gene match: 16. The CDR3 is made up of 18 amino acids. The CDR3 here is CASSIPGTGGVRSEKLFF. CDR3 nucleotide sequence: TGTGCCAGTAGTATCCCCGGGACAGGAGGGGTTCGGAGTGAAAAACTGTTTTTT.

The V gene is TRBV7-9, the J gene TRBJ2-3; 8 bases fit TRBD2. Per the germline V gene, CDR1 is SEHNR and CDR2 is FQNEAQ (reference sequence). CDR3 size: 14 residues. V gave up 5 bases and J gave up 4 bases; unmatched junction bases: 5. The CDR3 nucleotides are TGTGCCAGCAGCCCCGGGGGGGCGGCAGATACGCAGTATTTT. This codes for CASSPGGAADTQYF.

The CDR3 spells CASSDWTGKGSYGYTF. In DNA, the CDR3 is TGTGCCAGCAGCGACTGGACAGGGAAGGGCAGCTATGGCTACACCTTC. The chain couples TRBV21-1 to TRBJ1-2; the D call in the table, TRBD1, was not verified against the DNA. TRBV21-1 represents a pseudogene. The CDR3 loop spans 16 amino acids.

The rearrangement links TRBV28 to TRBJ1-1, with TRBD1 as a possible D gene (6 bases). The germline V gene has CDR1 MDHEN and CDR2 SYDVKM. The CDR3 covers 17 residues. Between the trimmed V and J ends, which lost 8 bases and 0 bases, there was a span of 22 bases. This chain's CDR3 is CASRFGTNPLMNTEAFF. CDR3 sequence (DNA): TGTGCCAGCCGATTCGGGACAAACCCCCTCATGAACACTGAAGCTTTCTTT.

The V gene is TRBV27, the J gene TRBJ1-2; 9 nucleotides agree with TRBD1. This CDR3 region has 14 residues. The junction had 10 bases not matched to a gene; V was cut back by 6 bases and J by 8 bases. Germline V lookup: CDR1 MNHEY, CDR2 SMNVEV (reference sequence). CDR3 sequence: CASSGTGSGGGYTF. CDR3 sequence (DNA): TGTGCCAGCAGCGGGACAGGGTCAGGGGGGGGCTACACCTTC.

The chain couples TRBV28 to TRBJ2-1; 8 nucleotides line up with TRBD1. The germline gives CDR1 MDHEN, CDR2 SYDVKM. Trimming at V came to 2 bases and at J to 3 bases, leaving 12 bases not matched to a gene. CDR3 length equals 18 residues. CDR3 protein: CASSLKVSGTGYYNEQFF. In nucleotides, the CDR3 is TGTGCCAGCAGTTTAAAAGTCTCTGGGACAGGATACTACAATGAGCAGTTCTTC.

The chain links TRBV7-3 to TRBJ2-3; 14 nucleotides match TRBD2. Germline V gene sequence: CDR1 SGHTA, CDR2 FQGTGA. There are 17 residues in the CDR3. With 5 bases clipped from V and 5 bases from J, the junction kept 9 bases outside the gene matches. DNA for the CDR3: TGTGCCAGCAGCCCCAAGGGACTAGCGGGAGACCAAGATACGCAGTATTTT. Its translation: CASSPKGLAGDQDTQYF.

The rearrangement joins TRBV7-8 to TRBJ1-1; D gene uncertain. The CDR3 has 13 amino acids. V was shortened by 1 base and J by 11 bases, with 14 bases between the two germline ends. CDR1 and CDR2 (germline): SGHVS, FQNEAQ. The CDR3 is CASSLVASSRAFF. The DNA of the CDR3 is TGTGCCAGCAGCTTAGTGGCTTCCTCGAGGGCTTTCTTT. Full variable domain (outside the CDR3, taken from reference TRBV7-8 and TRBJ1-1): GAGVSQSPRYKVAKRGQDVALRCDPISGHVSLFWYQQALGQGPEFLTYFQNEAQLDKSGLPSDRFFAERPEGSVSTLKIQRTQQEDSAVYLCASSLVASSRAFFGQGTRLTVV.

The chain links TRBV4-3 to TRBJ1-6; D unclear. V was cut by 1 base and J by 5 bases, with 3 bases left in between. Germline values: CDR1 LGHNA, CDR2 YSLEER. The CDR3 contains 13 residues. The CDR3 loop reads CASSQVNNSPLHF. The DNA of the CDR3 is TGCGCCAGCAGCCAAGTAAATAATTCACCCCTCCACTTT.

CDR3 nucleotide sequence: TGCAGCGTTGAAAGGCGAGACTCCCCCTACAATGAGCAGTTCTTC. Its translation is CSVERRDSPYNEQFF. V is TRBV29-1 and J is TRBJ2-1, with D unclear. CDR1 SQVTM and CDR2 ANQGSEA come from the germline V gene. The CDR3 covers 15 residues. Trimming left V 2 bases short and J 2 bases short, with 13 bases between.

V gene TRBV15 combines with J gene TRBJ1-5; 8 nucleotides agree with TRBD1. V was clipped by 1 base and J by 6 bases; unmatched bases: 2. This CDR3 is built from 14 residues. Germline V lookup: CDR1 LNHNV, CDR2 YYDKDF (reference sequence). For the CDR3, the DNA is TGTGCCACCAGCAGAGGGACAGGGCGTCAGCCCCAGCATTTT. Translating it yields CATSRGTGRQPQHF.

The chain recombines TRBV6-5 with TRBJ2-5; D is perhaps TRBD1 (5 bases). Germline V gene lookup returns CDR1 MNHEY and CDR2 SVGAGI. This CDR3 region has 14 residues. Deletions cut 6 bases from V and 1 base from J, with 12 bases between. CDR3 region: CASRPTVFQETQYF. The DNA for the CDR3 is TGTGCCAGCAGACCGACAGTTTTCCAAGAGACCCAGTACTTC.

The V call is TRBV5-1, the J call TRBJ2-7; weak D call: TRBD2 (6 bases). Looked up from germline, CDR1 is SGHRS and CDR2 is YFSETQ. V was pared by 3 bases and J by 4 bases, with 14 bases between. There are 14 residues in the CDR3. CDR3 sequence reads: CASSSQAGRYEQYF. CDR3 nucleotides: TGCGCCAGCAGCTCCCAAGCAGGGAGGTACGAGCAGTACTTC. Looking up the rest from reference TRBV5-1 and TRBJ2-7 gives the full variable domain: KAGVTQTPRYLIKTRGQQVTLSCSPISGHRSVSWYQQTPGQGLQFLFEYFSETQRNKGNFPGRFSGRQFSNSRSEMNVSTLELGDSALYLCASSSQAGRYEQYFGPGTRLTVT.

The rearrangement links TRBV19 to TRBJ1-1, with D perhaps TRBD1 (6 bases). CDR1 and CDR2 (germline): LNHDA, SQIVND (reference sequence). The CDR3 has 13 amino acids. Between the trimmed V and J ends, which lost 7 bases and 4 bases, there was a span of 13 bases. CDR3 amino acids: CASTQGPGTEAFF. CDR3 nucleotides: TGTGCCAGTACTCAGGGGCCCGGCACTGAAGCTTTCTTT.

The chain has TRBV7-2 and TRBJ1-2, with 8 bases aligning to TRBD1. CDR1 is SGHTA and CDR2 is FQGNSA in the germline V gene. This CDR3 is built from 15 residues. The V gene end was trimmed by 2 bases and the J gene end by 8 bases; junction bases not matched to a gene: 10. CDR3 in amino acids: CASSLRLAAGGGYTF. The CDR3 DNA follows: TGTGCCAGCAGCTTACGTCTGGCCGCAGGGGGCGGCTACACCTTC.

CDR3 in amino acids: CASSLYSGLSSYNEQFF. The CDR3 region has the DNA TGTGCCAGCAGTTTATACTCGGGACTAAGCTCCTACAATGAGCAGTTCTTC. J is TRBJ2-1 and V is TRBV28; 7 bases agree with TRBD2. Germline assignment: CDR1 MDHEN and CDR2 SYDVKM. Trimming at V came to 1 base and at J to 0 bases, leaving 6 bases not matched to a gene. The CDR3 extends over 17 amino acids.

The chain joins TRBV6-6 to TRBJ2-7; maybe TRBD2 (5 bases). The CDR3 runs 12 residues. V was pared by 4 bases and J by 6 bases, with 10 bases between. The germline CDR1 and CDR2 sequences are MNHNY and SVGAGI (reference sequence). CDR3 nucleotide sequence: TGTGCCAGCAGTTTTCGGGATACCGAGCAGTACTTC. Translating it yields CASSFRDTEQYF.

This chain uses TRBV7-2 with TRBJ1-2; 9 bases fit TRBD1. This CDR3 region has 14 residues. The junction had 4 bases not matched to a gene; V was cut back by 5 bases and J by 3 bases. Germline lookup yields CDR1 SGHTA and CDR2 FQGNSA. Written as DNA, the CDR3 is TGTGCCAGCAGCCCCCGACAGGGGGACTATGGCTACACCTTC. The encoded protein is CASSPRQGDYGYTF.

The V and J genes are TRBV10-2 and TRBJ2-2; D is perhaps TRBD2 (5 bases). The germline CDR1 and CDR2 sequences are WSHSY and SAAADI. V was trimmed by 6 bases and J by 7 bases, leaving 9 bases between them. The CDR3 has 12 amino acids. The CDR3 loop reads CASRVGVGELFF. DNA for the CDR3: TGCGCCAGCAGGGTCGGGGTCGGGGAGCTGTTTTTT.

The genes are TRBV11-2 and TRBJ2-7; maybe TRBD2 (5 bases). This CDR3 spans 14 amino acids. From germline, CDR1 is SGHAT and CDR2 FQNNGV. V was clipped by 5 bases and J by 4 bases, with 15 bases between them. The CDR3 sequence: CASSAGDRVYEQYF. In DNA, the CDR3 is TGTGCCAGCAGCGCGGGCGACCGGGTTTACGAGCAGTACTTC.

This chain joins TRBV9 and TRBJ2-2; tentative D call: TRBD2 (5 bases). The germline V gene has CDR1 SGDLS and CDR2 YYNGEE. The CDR3 totals 12 residues. The ends were cut back, 4 bases at V and 8 bases at J, with 9 bases in the middle. CDR3 in DNA: TGTGCCAGCAGCCTCATAGCGGGGGAGCTGTTTTTT. Its translation is CASSLIAGELFF.